This entry is about one T cell receptor beta chain. The target antigen is unknown. Not a single patient had been given any form of treatment at any point before undergoing thyroid surgery. V lost 5 bases to trimming and J lost 6 bases, with 22 bases between them. The CDR3 has 17 amino acids. Germline V CDR1 and CDR2: MRHNA, SNTAGT. Per the original data handling: Clinicopathological groups of papillary thyroid cancer showed CDR3 differences that were used to build a distant-metastasis classifier. With MiXCR, TCRdb called clones anew from the PCR reads. The V and J calls here are based on TCRdb, not the publication. Of 50,000 to 65,000 clones in the sample, more than 15% were seen once. The sample originates from a study of metastatic and nonmetastatic thyroid tumors. About the study: From malignant and benign thyroid patients, repertoires in blood and in tumor or nodule tissue were compared.

Regarding the study as a whole: For both blood and tumor, malignant thyroid tumors reportedly showed significantly higher TCR beta diversity than benign nodules did.

The sequence was collected from a female donor with papillary thyroid cancer or a benign thyroid nodule (not recorded which). Some clones in this sample may be carry-over from other donors' samples. Sequenced input: blood. The gene calls are TRBV6-4 and TRBJ1-4; a weak D match, TRBD1 (5 bases). CDR3 loop: CASSYPFTGGEYEKLFF. The CDR3 DNA is TGTGCCAGCAGTTACCCGTTTACAGGTGGCGAGTATGAAAAACTGTTTTTT.